This T cell receptor beta chain was captured in a study of beta chain features in type 1 diabetes. Study background: Similarity in age, gender and cell yields was seen between patients and healthy donors. The study, taken as a whole, reports: The study found moderately but significantly shorter TCRB CDR3s in all four CD4+ subsets of Type 1 diabetes patients. Whatever favoring of shorter templates PCR might show would apply equally to patients and controls.

This CDR3 comprises 11 residues. Trimming pared 5 bases from V and 3 bases from J, leaving 7 bases between. CDR1 and CDR2 from the germline V gene are DFQATT and SNEGSKA (reference sequence). The investigators reverse transcribed all of the isolated RNA, so they sequenced expressed TCRB transcripts. Produced via immunoSEQ multiplex PCR; TCRdb's table is partial and in-frame only. The table shows about 260,000 clones, with about a fifth occurring only once. The sample holds a few counts of this clone. Antigen unknown. There was one heparinised blood draw per donor, averaging roughly 110 mL. By way of CD45RO/CCR7/CD25/CD127/CD95/CD27, the CD4+ regulatory, stem cell-like memory, central memory and naive cells were sorted.

This clonotype was obtained from a woman in her thirties or forties with type 1 diabetes. Specimen: naive CD4+ T cells from blood. The chain links TRBV20-1 to TRBJ1-1; TRBD1 might be the D (6 bases). CDR3 protein: CSAPGDTEAFF. Written as DNA, the CDR3 is TGCAGTGCTCCAGGGGACACTGAAGCTTTCTTT.